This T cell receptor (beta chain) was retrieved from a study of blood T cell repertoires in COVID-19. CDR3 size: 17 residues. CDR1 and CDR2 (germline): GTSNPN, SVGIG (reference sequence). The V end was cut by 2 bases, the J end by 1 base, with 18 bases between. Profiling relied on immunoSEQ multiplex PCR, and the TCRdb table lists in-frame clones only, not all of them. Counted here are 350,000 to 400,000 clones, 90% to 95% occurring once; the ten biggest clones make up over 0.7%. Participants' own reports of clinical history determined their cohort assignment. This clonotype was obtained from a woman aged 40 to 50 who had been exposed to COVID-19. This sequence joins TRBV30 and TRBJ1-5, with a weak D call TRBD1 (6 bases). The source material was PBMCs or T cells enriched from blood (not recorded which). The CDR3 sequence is CAWSPPNRDRSNQPQHF. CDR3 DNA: TGTGCCTGGAGTCCGCCGAACAGGGATAGGAGCAATCAGCCCCAGCATTTT.